This TCR beta chain was observed in a study of T-cell reconstitution after alpha-beta-depleted transplantation in children. General study points: T-cell numbers and diversity, one year after transplant, stemmed largely from T cells that were newly produced. Recipient T cells and thymic progenitors that survived gave rise to the high TCRbeta diversity observed at day 60 in some patients. Several hundred expanded graft clones reportedly gave rise to the alpha-beta T cells present about two months after transplant.

Unique molecular identifiers tagged the TCRbeta library. TCRdb called the PCR reads again in MiXCR, with one record for every CDR3 protein. The sample consists of hundreds of thousands of distinct CDR3 sequences, roughly 15% of them appearing once. Germline CDR1 SGHRS, CDR2 YFSETQ. The length of the CDR3 is 14 residues. At least ten counts were recorded for this clonotype. Its antigen is unidentified. Germline is not matched at one junction end, which may reflect a read error. The clonotype comes from a male patient younger than 18 who had a stem cell transplant for acute lymphoblastic leukemia, so the T cells may come from the graft donor. This specimen consisted of PBMCs, mostly from graft donor cells, obtained 360 days after TCRalphabeta/CD19-depleted stem cell transplant. This chain links TRBV5-1 with TRBJ2-7, with D unclear. As DNA, the CDR3 is TGTGCCAGCTCACCTGGCTTAGGTTCTTACGAGCAGTACTTC. It encodes CASSPGLGSYEQYF.